This T cell receptor (beta chain) was recovered during a study of blood T cell repertoires in COVID-19. Study information: T cells, B-cell-depleted T cells, or PBMCs supplied cDNA or gDNA.

Seattle enrolled patients during active infection and tracked them longitudinally. Here immunoSEQ multiplex PCR was the method, and the copy in TCRdb shows in-frame clones only, minus some. This table holds approximately 460,000 clones, about 91% found once. Germline V gene sequence: CDR1 MRHNA, CDR2 SNTAGT. This CDR3 region has 14 residues. V dropped 0 bases and J dropped 7 bases, with 11 bases sitting between them. The chain recombines TRBV6-4 with TRBJ2-3; a weak D match, TRBD2 (6 bases). The sample taken for sequencing was peripheral blood. The clonotype was recovered from a young man with COVID-19, enrolled during active disease. The CDR3, as DNA: TGTGCCAGCAGTGACTCAACGGGAGCGAATACGCAGTATTTT. Translating it yields CASSDSTGANTQYF.